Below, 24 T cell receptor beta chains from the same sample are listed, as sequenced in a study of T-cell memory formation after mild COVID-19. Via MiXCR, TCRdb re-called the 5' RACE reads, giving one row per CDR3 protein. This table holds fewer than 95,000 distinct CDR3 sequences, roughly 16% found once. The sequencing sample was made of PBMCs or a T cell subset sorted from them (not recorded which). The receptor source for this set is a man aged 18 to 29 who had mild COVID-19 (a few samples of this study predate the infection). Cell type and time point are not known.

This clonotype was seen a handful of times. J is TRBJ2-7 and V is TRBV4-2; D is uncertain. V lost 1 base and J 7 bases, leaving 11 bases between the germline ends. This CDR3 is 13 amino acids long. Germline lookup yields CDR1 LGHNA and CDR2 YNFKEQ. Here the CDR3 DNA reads TGTGCCAGCAGCCAAGGGGCCGAAAGGGAGCAGTACTTC. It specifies CASSQGAEREQYF.

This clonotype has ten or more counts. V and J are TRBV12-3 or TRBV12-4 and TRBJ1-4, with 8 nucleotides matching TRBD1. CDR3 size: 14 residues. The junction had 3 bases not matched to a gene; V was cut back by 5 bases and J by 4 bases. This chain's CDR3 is CASSPTGGNEKLFF. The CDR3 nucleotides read TGTGCCAGCAGTCCAACAGGGGGTAATGAAAAACTGTTTTTT.

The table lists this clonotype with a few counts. The CDR3 region has the DNA TGCAGTGCAAGGGGCACAGGGCACTACGAGCAGTACTTC. Its protein product is CSARGTGHYEQYF. This chain uses TRBV20-1 with TRBJ2-7; D is perhaps TRBD1 (6 bases). V shed 6 bases and J shed 3 bases, with 15 bases lying between them. Germline V gene data show CDR1 as DFQATT and CDR2 as SNEGSKA (reference sequence). The CDR3 covers 13 residues.

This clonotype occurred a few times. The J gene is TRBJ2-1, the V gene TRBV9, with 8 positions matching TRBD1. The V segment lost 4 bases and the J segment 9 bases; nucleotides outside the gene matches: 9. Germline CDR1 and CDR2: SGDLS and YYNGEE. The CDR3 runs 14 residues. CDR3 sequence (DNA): TGTGCCAGCAGCCCGGGACAGGACATGGGTGAGCAGTTCTTC. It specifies CASSPGQDMGEQFF.

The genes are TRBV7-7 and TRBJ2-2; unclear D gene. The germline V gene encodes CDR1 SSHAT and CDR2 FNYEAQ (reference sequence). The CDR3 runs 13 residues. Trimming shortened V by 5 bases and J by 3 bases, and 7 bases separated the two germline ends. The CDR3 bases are TGTGCCAGCAGCGGGATCGACACCGGGGAGCTGTTTTTT. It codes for CASSGIDTGELFF.

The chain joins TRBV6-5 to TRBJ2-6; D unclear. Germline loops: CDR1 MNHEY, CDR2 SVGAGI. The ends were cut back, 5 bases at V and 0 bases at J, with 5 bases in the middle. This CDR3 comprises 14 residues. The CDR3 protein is CASSPFSGANVLTF. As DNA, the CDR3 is TGTGCCAGCAGTCCATTCTCTGGGGCCAACGTCCTGACTTTC.

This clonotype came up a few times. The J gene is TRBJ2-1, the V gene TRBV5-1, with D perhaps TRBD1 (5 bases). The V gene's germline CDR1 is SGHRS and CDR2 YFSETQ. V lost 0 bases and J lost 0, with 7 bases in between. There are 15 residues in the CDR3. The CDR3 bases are TGCGCCAGCAGCTTGGTTAGGGGCTCCTACAATGAGCAGTTCTTC. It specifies CASSLVRGSYNEQFF.

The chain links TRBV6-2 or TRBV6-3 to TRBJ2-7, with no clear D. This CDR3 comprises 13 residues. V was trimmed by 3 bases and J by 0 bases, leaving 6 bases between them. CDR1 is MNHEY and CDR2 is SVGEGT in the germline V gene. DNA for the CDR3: TGTGCCAGCAGTTATCGCGACTCCTACGAGCAGTACGTC. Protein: CASSYRDSYEQYV.

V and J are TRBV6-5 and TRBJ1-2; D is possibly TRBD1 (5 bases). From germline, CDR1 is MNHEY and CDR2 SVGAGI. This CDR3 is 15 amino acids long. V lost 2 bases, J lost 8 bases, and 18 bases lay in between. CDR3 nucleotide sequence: TGTGCCAGCAGTTACAACCCGATCAGGGTAGGGGGCTACACCTTC. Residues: CASSYNPIRVGGYTF.

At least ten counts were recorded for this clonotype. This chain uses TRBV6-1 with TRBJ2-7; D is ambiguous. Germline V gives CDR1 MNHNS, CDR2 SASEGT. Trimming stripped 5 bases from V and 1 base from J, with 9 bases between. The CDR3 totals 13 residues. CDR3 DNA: TGTGCCAGCAGTCCGACGGGTTCCTACGAGCAGTACTTC. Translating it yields CASSPTGSYEQYF.

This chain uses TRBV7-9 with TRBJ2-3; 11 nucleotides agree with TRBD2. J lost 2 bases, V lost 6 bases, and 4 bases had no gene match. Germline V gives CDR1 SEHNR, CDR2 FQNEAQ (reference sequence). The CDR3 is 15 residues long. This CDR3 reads CASRQTSGVTDTQYF. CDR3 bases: TGTGCCAGCAGGCAGACTAGCGGGGTCACAGATACGCAGTATTTT.

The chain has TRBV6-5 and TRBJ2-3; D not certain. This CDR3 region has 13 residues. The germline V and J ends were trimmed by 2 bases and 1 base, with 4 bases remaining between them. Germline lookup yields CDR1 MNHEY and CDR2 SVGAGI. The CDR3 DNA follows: TGTGCCAGCAGTTACAGAGGCACAGATACGCAGTATTTT. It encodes CASSYRGTDTQYF.

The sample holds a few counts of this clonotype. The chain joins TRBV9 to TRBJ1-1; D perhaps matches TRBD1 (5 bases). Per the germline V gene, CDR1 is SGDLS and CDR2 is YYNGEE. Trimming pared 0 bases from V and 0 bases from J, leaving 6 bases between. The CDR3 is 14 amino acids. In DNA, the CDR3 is TGTGCCAGCAGCGTAGACAGGTTGAACACTGAAGCTTTCTTT. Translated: CASSVDRLNTEAFF.

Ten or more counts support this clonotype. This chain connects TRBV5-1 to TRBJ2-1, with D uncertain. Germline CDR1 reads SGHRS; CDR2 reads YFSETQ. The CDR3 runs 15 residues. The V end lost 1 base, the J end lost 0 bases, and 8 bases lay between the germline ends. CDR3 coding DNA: TGCGCCAGCAGCTTGTCAGTACTCTCCTACAATGAGCAGTTCTTC. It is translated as CASSLSVLSYNEQFF.

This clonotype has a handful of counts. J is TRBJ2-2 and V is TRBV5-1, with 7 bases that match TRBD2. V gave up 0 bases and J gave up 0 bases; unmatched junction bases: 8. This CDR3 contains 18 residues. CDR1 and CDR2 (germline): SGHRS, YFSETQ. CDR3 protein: CASSLDPERGTNTGELFF. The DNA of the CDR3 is TGCGCCAGCAGCTTGGATCCCGAGCGGGGAACGAACACCGGGGAGCTGTTTTTT.

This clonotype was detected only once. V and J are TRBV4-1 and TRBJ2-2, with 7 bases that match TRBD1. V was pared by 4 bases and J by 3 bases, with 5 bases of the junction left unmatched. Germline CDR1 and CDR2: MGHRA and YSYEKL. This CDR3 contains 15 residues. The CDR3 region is CASSPTGSDTGELFF. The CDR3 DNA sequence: TGCGCCAGCAGCCCGACAGGGTCGGACACCGGGGAGCTGTTTTTT.

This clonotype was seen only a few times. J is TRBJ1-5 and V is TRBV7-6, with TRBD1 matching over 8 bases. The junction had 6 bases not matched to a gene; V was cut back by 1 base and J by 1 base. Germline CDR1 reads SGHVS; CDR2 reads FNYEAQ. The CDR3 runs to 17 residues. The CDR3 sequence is CASSLGRQGLSNQPQHF. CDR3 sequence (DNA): TGTGCCAGCAGCTTAGGCCGACAGGGGTTGAGCAATCAGCCCCAGCATTTT.

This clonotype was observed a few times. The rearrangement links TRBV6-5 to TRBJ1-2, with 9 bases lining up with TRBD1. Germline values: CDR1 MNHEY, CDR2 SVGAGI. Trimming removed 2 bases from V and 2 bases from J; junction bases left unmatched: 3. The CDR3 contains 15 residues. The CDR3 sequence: CASSYGTGTNYGYTF. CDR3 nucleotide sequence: TGTGCCAGCAGTTACGGGACAGGGACAAACTATGGCTACACCTTC.

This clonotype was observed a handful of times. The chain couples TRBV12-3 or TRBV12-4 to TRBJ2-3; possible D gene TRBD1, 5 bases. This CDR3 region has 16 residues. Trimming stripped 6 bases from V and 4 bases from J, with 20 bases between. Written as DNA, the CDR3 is TGTGCCAGCAGCCCCTCGGCAGGGATTGTTTCAGATACGCAGTATTTT. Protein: CASSPSAGIVSDTQYF.

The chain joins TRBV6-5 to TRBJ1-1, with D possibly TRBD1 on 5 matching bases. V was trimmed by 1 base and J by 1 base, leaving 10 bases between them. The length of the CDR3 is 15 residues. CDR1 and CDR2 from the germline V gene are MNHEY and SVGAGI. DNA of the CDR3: TGTGCCAGCAGTTACTTACAGGATCCGAACACTGAAGCTTTCTTT. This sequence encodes CASSYLQDPNTEAFF.

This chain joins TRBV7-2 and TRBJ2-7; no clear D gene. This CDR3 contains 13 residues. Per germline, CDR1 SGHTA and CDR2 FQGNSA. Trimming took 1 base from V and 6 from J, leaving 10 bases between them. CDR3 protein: CASSLDPGFEQYV. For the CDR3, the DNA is TGTGCCAGCAGCTTAGATCCTGGGTTCGAGCAGTACGTC.

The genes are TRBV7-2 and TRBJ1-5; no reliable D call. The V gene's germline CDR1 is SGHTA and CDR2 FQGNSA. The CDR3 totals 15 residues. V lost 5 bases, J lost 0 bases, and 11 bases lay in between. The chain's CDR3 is CASSIDGYSNQPQHF. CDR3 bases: TGTGCCAGCAGCATCGACGGCTATAGCAATCAGCCCCAGCATTTT.

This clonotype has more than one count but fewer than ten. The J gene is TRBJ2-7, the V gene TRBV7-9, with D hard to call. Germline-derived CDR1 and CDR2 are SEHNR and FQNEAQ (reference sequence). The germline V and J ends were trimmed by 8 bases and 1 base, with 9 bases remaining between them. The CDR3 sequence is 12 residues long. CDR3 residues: CASGLQSYEQYF. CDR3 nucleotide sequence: TGTGCCAGCGGGTTGCAGTCCTACGAGCAGTACTTC. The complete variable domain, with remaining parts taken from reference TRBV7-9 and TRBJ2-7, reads DTGVSQNPRHKITKRGQNVTFRCDPISEHNRLYWYRQTLGQGPEFLTYFQNEAQLEKSRLLSDRFSAERPKGSFSTLEIQRTEQGDSAMYLCASGLQSYEQYFGPGTRLTVT.

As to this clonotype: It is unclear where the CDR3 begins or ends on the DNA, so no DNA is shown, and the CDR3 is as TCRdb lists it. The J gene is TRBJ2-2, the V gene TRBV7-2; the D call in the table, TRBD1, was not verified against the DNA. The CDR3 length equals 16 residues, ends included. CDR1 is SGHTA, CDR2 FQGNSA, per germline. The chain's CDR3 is CASSLPGQRTPGSCFF.